One and the same sample provided the 3 T cell receptor beta chains below, sequenced in a study of naive and memory T cell subsets. Antigen specificity for these receptors is unknown. Study conclusions and caveats: Especially in CD8 cells, naive repertoires contained a few larger clonotypes, possibly CD45RA-re-expressing memory cells.

The beta constant-region primer was an equimolar mix of two oligonucleotides covering TRBC1 and TRBC2. Nested alpha and beta constant-region primers with the SP2 primer drove four PCR rounds on ligated cDNA. MiXCR, applied by TCRdb to the UMI-ligation and nested PCR reads, yields one record per CDR3 protein. The top ten clones hold roughly 0.63% of a sample with under 150,000 distinct CDR3 sequences, about 20% of them seen once. Sequencing was carried out using naive CD8+ T cells from blood. These TCRs come from a human donor in good health.

This clonotype has a handful of counts. The rearrangement joins TRBV19 to TRBJ2-1, with 7 bases matching TRBD2. CDR1 is LNHDA, CDR2 SQIVND, per germline (reference sequence). CDR3 length: 15 amino acids. V gave up 10 bases and J gave up 2 bases; unmatched junction bases: 11. In nucleotides, the CDR3 is TGTGCCACCGGGAGGACGGTGAACCCCTACAATGAGCAGTTCTTC. Translation: CATGRTVNPYNEQFF.

The chain employs TRBV30 and TRBJ2-1, with a possible D match to TRBD1 (5 bases). V was cut by 0 bases and J by 8 bases, with 8 bases left in between. The CDR3 covers 12 residues. Germline loops: CDR1 GTSNPN, CDR2 SVGIG (reference sequence). CDR3 sequence reads: CAWSVGAHEQFF. The CDR3 DNA sequence: TGTGCCTGGAGTGTTGGGGCTCATGAGCAGTTCTTC. The variable domain in full, completed from reference TRBV30 and TRBJ2-1, reads SQTIHQWPATLVQPVGSPLSLECTVEGTSNPNLYWYRQAAGRGLQLLFYSVGIGQISSEVPQNLSASRPQDRQFILSSKKLLLSDSGFYLCAWSVGAHEQFFGPGTRLTVL.

The chain joins TRBV7-8 to TRBJ2-3; 8 bases are shared with TRBD1. The V segment lost 2 bases and the J segment 3 bases; nucleotides outside the gene matches: 16. This CDR3 is built from 19 residues. Germline CDR1 is SGHVS and CDR2 is FQNEAQ. CDR3 loop: CASSLLVFLPGQVTDTQYF. In nucleotides, the CDR3 is TGTGCCAGCAGCTTACTGGTGTTTCTCCCGGGACAGGTGACAGATACGCAGTATTTT.